This TCR beta chain originates from a study of T cells in localized non-small cell lung cancer. Profiled with immunoSEQ multiplex PCR; TCRdb holds only in-frame clones, not every one. The data contain tens of thousands of clones, more than 90% of them seen just once; the ten biggest clones take up approximately 6.5%. Worth noting for this clone: Its target is unknown.

The CDR3 has 13 amino acids. The ends lost 4 bases at V and 6 bases at J; junction bases unmatched: 5. Germline CDR1 reads LNHDA; CDR2 reads SQIVND (reference sequence). Study-level findings and limits: Adjacent lung tissue had a median around 57 of the top 100 clones found in the tumor. Uninvolved adjacent lung had the highest recorded T cell clonality, with tumor below it.

This chain links TRBV19 with TRBJ2-7, with 8 bases that match TRBD2. The specimen comprised peripheral blood, sampled before any cancer treatment. The clonotype originates from an older female donor with stage I lung adenocarcinoma. The CDR3 spells CASSSGGQVEQYF. DNA for the CDR3: TGTGCCAGTAGTAGCGGGGGGCAGGTCGAGCAGTACTTC.